A single sample is the source of the 25 T cell receptor beta chains below, sequenced in a study of blood T cell repertoires in COVID-19. Here immunoSEQ multiplex PCR was the method, and the copy in TCRdb shows in-frame clones only, minus some. The sample consists of around 200,000 clones, roughly 89% of them appearing once. Sequenced input: peripheral blood. The receptors come from a woman aged 18-29 years who had recovered from COVID-19.

The chain employs TRBV7-3 and TRBJ1-1, with D possibly TRBD1 on 5 matching bases. V was pared by 2 bases and J by 1 base, with 8 bases between. The CDR3 length is 14 residues. CDR1 is SGHTA, CDR2 FQGTGA, per germline. The CDR3 is CASSLLGGNTEAFF. In nucleotides, the CDR3 is TGTGCCAGCAGCTTATTGGGGGGGAACACTGAAGCTTTCTTT.

This chain links TRBV4-1 with TRBJ2-3; 7 bases are a match to TRBD1. CDR1 and CDR2 from the germline V gene are MGHRA and YSYEKL. Trimming cost V 2 bases and J 2 bases; bases outside gene matches: 4. This CDR3 has 15 amino acids. The CDR3 loop is CASSQRTGPTDTQYF. The CDR3, as DNA: TGCGCCAGCAGCCAAAGGACAGGTCCCACAGATACGCAGTATTTT.

V is TRBV4-3 and J is TRBJ1-2, with 9 bases identical to TRBD1. The germline CDR1 and CDR2 sequences are LGHNA and YSLEER. CDR3 length: 16 residues. V gave up 0 bases and J gave up 5 bases; unmatched junction bases: 7. The CDR3: CASSQDWDRVRYGYTF. In nucleotides, the CDR3 is TGCGCCAGCAGCCAAGATTGGGACAGGGTACGGTATGGCTACACCTTC.

V gene TRBV6-5 combines with J gene TRBJ2-3; possible D gene TRBD2, 7 bases. CDR3 size: 16 residues. Germline CDR1 reads MNHEY; CDR2 reads SVGAGI. V lost 4 bases, J lost 2 bases, and 16 bases lay in between. The CDR3 DNA follows: TGTGCCAGCAGTTGGGGGGGCGCGACCCTCACAGATACGCAGTATTTT. Amino acids: CASSWGGATLTDTQYF.

The chain couples TRBV5-4 to TRBJ2-7; a weak D match, TRBD2 (5 bases). This CDR3 has 14 amino acids. V shed 0 bases and J shed 0 bases, with 7 bases lying between them. Germline CDR1 is SGHNT and CDR2 is YYREEE (reference sequence). CDR3 sequence: CASSLAGGSYEQYV. CDR3 coding DNA: TGTGCCAGCAGCTTGGCTGGAGGCTCCTACGAGCAGTACGTC.

The V gene is TRBV7-6, the J gene TRBJ2-3, with 13 positions matching TRBD2. The ends lost 1 base at V and 1 base at J; junction bases unmatched: 8. The CDR3 has 19 amino acids. Germline lookup yields CDR1 SGHVS and CDR2 FNYEAQ. The chain's CDR3 is CASSLELAGGPGGTDTQYF. The CDR3 DNA reads as TGTGCCAGCAGCTTAGAACTAGCGGGGGGGCCAGGGGGCACAGATACGCAGTATTTT.

A single count supports this clone. J is TRBJ2-5 and V is TRBV11-2; D is undetermined. The CDR3 contains 9 residues. V lost 7 bases, J lost 9 bases, and 6 bases lay in between. Germline loops: CDR1 SGHAT, CDR2 FQNNGV. CDR3 DNA sequence: TGTGCCAGCATCGGGTCCCAGTACTTC. Translating gives CASIGSQYF.

This chain's CDR3 is CASSQEFGTHEQFF. The CDR3 DNA reads TGCGCCAGCAGCCAAGAGTTCGGGACACATGAGCAGTTCTTC. The chain links TRBV4-3 to TRBJ2-1; weak D call: TRBD1 (6 bases). This CDR3 is 14 amino acids long. Trimming stripped 0 bases from V and 8 bases from J, with 11 bases between. In germline, CDR1 is LGHNA, CDR2 YSLEER.

This sequence joins TRBV13 and TRBJ2-1; 9 nucleotides match TRBD2. J was trimmed by 7 bases and V by 5 bases; bases with no gene match: 6. Germline lookup yields CDR1 PRHDT and CDR2 FYEKMQ (reference sequence). The CDR3 runs 14 residues. Written as DNA, the CDR3 is TGTGCCAGCAGCACCCGGACTAGCGATAATGAGCAGTTCTTC. It is translated as CASSTRTSDNEQFF.

This sequence joins TRBV2 and TRBJ1-2; no clear D gene. V was cut by 7 bases and J by 7 bases, with 13 bases left in between. CDR3 size: 12 residues. The germline CDR1 and CDR2 sequences are SNHLY and FYNNEI. CDR3 loop: CASTTEEAGYTF. The CDR3 DNA follows: TGTGCCAGCACTACAGAGGAGGCTGGCTACACCTTC.

A single count supports this clone. J is TRBJ2-2 and V is TRBV27, with 9 bases identical to TRBD2. V shed 6 bases and J 0 bases; nucleotides not matched to a gene: 11. There are 18 residues in the CDR3. Germline values: CDR1 MNHEY, CDR2 SMNVEV (reference sequence). The CDR3 bases are TGTGCCAGCAGCGACACCGGGACTAGCAGCGCGAACACCGGGGAGCTGTTTTTT. The encoded protein is CASSDTGTSSANTGELFF.

The chain combines TRBV5-1 with TRBJ1-3, with 7 bases matching TRBD1. Per the germline V gene, CDR1 is SGHRS and CDR2 is YFSETQ. The V segment lost 4 bases and the J segment 2 bases; nucleotides outside the gene matches: 9. The CDR3 has 16 residues. The CDR3 loop is CASSDWTGGAGNTIYF. In DNA form, the CDR3 reads TGCGCCAGCAGCGACTGGACAGGAGGAGCTGGAAACACCATATATTTT.

CDR3 residues: CASSQGSRGGQDTQYF. CDR3 sequence (DNA): TGCGCCAGCAGCCAAGGGTCTCGGGGGGGCCAAGATACGCAGTATTTT. This chain joins TRBV4-3 and TRBJ2-3, with TRBD2 matching 8 bases. From germline, CDR1 is LGHNA and CDR2 YSLEER. After removal of 1 base from V and 5 bases from J, the junction contained 8 bases not matched to a gene. The CDR3 length is 16 residues.

This chain connects TRBV6-6 to TRBJ1-1, with D uncertain. Trimming pared 0 bases from V and 1 base from J, leaving 6 bases between. Germline CDR1 and CDR2: MNHNY and SVGAGI (reference sequence). This CDR3 has 14 amino acids. The CDR3 region is CASSYSGANTEAFF. The CDR3 region has the DNA TGTGCCAGCAGTTACTCTGGAGCGAACACTGAAGCTTTCTTT.

The genes are TRBV29-1 and TRBJ2-1; 9 bases map to TRBD2. Trimming at V came to 7 bases and at J to 8 bases, leaving 12 bases not matched to a gene. CDR1 is SQVTM and CDR2 is ANQGSEA in the germline V gene. The CDR3 totals 14 residues. The CDR3 loop is CSGCFFSGSDEQFF. DNA for the CDR3: TGCAGCGGGTGCTTCTTTAGCGGGAGCGATGAGCAGTTCTTC.

This clone was seen only a few times. This chain links TRBV4-1 with TRBJ2-7, with 9 bases matching TRBD1. V shed 1 base, J shed 5 bases, and the junction held 3 bases outside the gene matches. The CDR3 has 14 residues. CDR1 MGHRA and CDR2 YSYEKL come from the germline V gene. CDR3 protein: CASSQAGTGNEQYF. Written as DNA, the CDR3 is TGCGCCAGCAGCCAAGCGGGGACAGGGAACGAGCAGTACTTC.

The chain carries TRBV6-5 and TRBJ2-7, with 8 bases matching TRBD2. Germline CDR1 reads MNHEY; CDR2 reads SVGAGI. V shed 5 bases and J 6 bases; nucleotides not matched to a gene: 12. The CDR3 contains 15 residues. CDR3 coding DNA: TGTGCCAGCAGTCCCGCCAGGGGACTAGTTGCCGAGCAGTACGTC. Amino acid sequence: CASSPARGLVAEQYV.

The rearrangement links TRBV28 to TRBJ2-7, with D perhaps TRBD2 (6 bases). Per germline, CDR1 MDHEN and CDR2 SYDVKM. V lost 8 bases to trimming and J lost 5 bases, with 10 bases between them. This CDR3 is 11 amino acids long. CDR3 loop: CASRGNNEQYV. CDR3 nucleotide sequence: TGTGCCAGCCGGGGGAACAACGAGCAGTACGTC.

The rearrangement joins TRBV18 to TRBJ1-2, with D perhaps matching TRBD1 (6 bases). CDR3 length: 15 amino acids. Germline assignment: CDR1 KGHSH and CDR2 LQKENI. The V end was cut by 2 bases, the J end by 4 bases, with 14 bases between. The CDR3 nucleotides read TGTGCCAGCTCACCAGCAGGGGTCAAAACCTATGGCTACACCTTC. Protein product: CASSPAGVKTYGYTF.

The rearrangement joins TRBV7-9 to TRBJ2-1; possibly TRBD1 for D (5 bases). This CDR3 contains 13 residues. Trimming took 6 bases from V and 5 from J, leaving 11 bases between them. Germline CDR1 is SEHNR and CDR2 is FQNEAQ (reference sequence). The CDR3 coding sequence is TGTGCCAGCAGGCCTGACAGAAACAATGAGCAGTTCTTC. It specifies CASRPDRNNEQFF. The entire variable domain, with the rest obtained from reference TRBV7-9 and TRBJ2-1, is as follows: DTGVSQNPRHKITKRGQNVTFRCDPISEHNRLYWYRQTLGQGPEFLTYFQNEAQLEKSRLLSDRFSAERPKGSFSTLEIQRTEQGDSAMYLCASRPDRNNEQFFGPGTRLTVL.

The chain carries TRBV24-1 and TRBJ2-1, with 12 bases lining up with TRBD2. After removal of 3 bases from V and 5 bases from J, the junction contained 4 bases not matched to a gene. The CDR3 extends over 16 amino acids. Germline V gene sequence: CDR1 KGHDR, CDR2 SFDVKD. The CDR3 is CATSDELAGGHNEQFF. The CDR3 DNA sequence: TGTGCCACCAGTGATGAACTAGCGGGGGGACACAATGAGCAGTTCTTC.

This clone was detected a few times. V usage is TRBV5-4 and J usage is TRBJ2-5; TRBD2 matches at 8 bases. Germline V lookup: CDR1 SGHNT, CDR2 YYREEE (reference sequence). V lost 3 bases to trimming and J lost 5 bases; unmatched junction nucleotides: 9. The CDR3 extends over 15 amino acids. In DNA, the CDR3 is TGTGCCAGCAGCTCAGGACTAGCTGGTTTGGAGACCCAGTACTTC. Translating it yields CASSSGLAGLETQYF.

In its sample, this clone was seen once. The V gene is TRBV4-3, the J gene TRBJ1-2, with a tentative D call TRBD1 (5 bases). Per the germline V gene, CDR1 is LGHNA and CDR2 is YSLEER. V lost 0 bases, J lost 5 bases, and 7 bases lay in between. CDR3 length: 13 residues. The CDR3 DNA sequence: TGCGCCAGCAGCCAAGATGCAGGGTATGGCTACACCTTC. This gives the protein CASSQDAGYGYTF.

The chain couples TRBV11-2 to TRBJ2-7, with a weak D call TRBD1 (6 bases). The CDR3 covers 14 residues. With 6 bases removed from V and 5 bases from J, the gap between germline ends came to 17 bases. Germline V gives CDR1 SGHAT, CDR2 FQNNGV. Here the CDR3 reads CASRQTTGPHEQYV. CDR3 sequence (DNA): TGTGCCAGCAGACAGACTACAGGGCCCCACGAGCAGTACGTC.

This chain joins TRBV12-3 or TRBV12-4 and TRBJ1-2, with D tentatively TRBD1 (5 bases). Trimming cost V 3 bases and J 8 bases, with 10 bases left between them. The CDR3 is 12 residues long. CDR3 sequence reads: CASSFQGHGYTF. CDR3 nucleotides: TGTGCCAGCAGTTTTCAGGGTCACGGCTACACCTTC.